The sequence of this T cell receptor (beta chain) was determined in a study of T-cell memory formation after mild COVID-19. General observations from the study: Detection of some responders pre-infection suggested pre-existing cross-reactive memory T cells participated. CD4+ contracting clones were found mainly in CM and EM, and CD8+ ones in EMRA. Clones that got smaller from day 15 to 85 had even CD4/CD8, while clones growing later tipped toward CD4+.

From 5'RACE with constant-segment primers came TCR alpha and TCR beta cDNA libraries that carried sample barcodes and UMIs. From the 5' RACE reads, TCRdb called clonotypes with MiXCR, one entry per CDR3 protein. The sample holds 410,000 or so distinct CDR3 sequences, 23% seen once. The CDR3 totals 18 residues. The V end lost 7 bases, the J end lost 0 bases, and 22 bases lay between the germline ends. This clonotype was counted between two and nine times. Antigen specificity is unknown. This clonotype originated in an adult woman who had mild COVID-19 (a few samples of this study predate the infection). Cell type and time point are not known. This chain links TRBV12-3 or TRBV12-4 with TRBJ2-1; D is tentatively TRBD1 or TRBD2 (5 bases each). Sequencing used PBMCs or a T cell subset sorted from them (not recorded which). The CDR3 coding sequence is TGTGCCAGCACCGGCCCGGGACGGGCCTTAAGCTCCTACAATGAGCAGTTCTTC. Its protein is CASTGPGRALSSYNEQFF.